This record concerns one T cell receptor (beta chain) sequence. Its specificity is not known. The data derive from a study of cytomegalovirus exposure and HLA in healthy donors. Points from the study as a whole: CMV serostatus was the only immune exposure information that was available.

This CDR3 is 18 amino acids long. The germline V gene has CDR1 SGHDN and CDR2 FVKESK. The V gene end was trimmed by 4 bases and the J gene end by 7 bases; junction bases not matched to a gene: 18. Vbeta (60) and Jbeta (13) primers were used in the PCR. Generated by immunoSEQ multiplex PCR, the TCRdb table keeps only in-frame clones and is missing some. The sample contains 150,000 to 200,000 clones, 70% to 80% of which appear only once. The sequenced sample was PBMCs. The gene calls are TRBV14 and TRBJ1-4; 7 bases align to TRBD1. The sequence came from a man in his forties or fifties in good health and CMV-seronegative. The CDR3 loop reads CASSPTRDSRTLGEKLFF. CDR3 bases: TGTGCCAGCAGCCCGACCCGGGACAGCCGCACACTGGGTGAAAAACTGTTTTTT. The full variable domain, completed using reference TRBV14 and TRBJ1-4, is EAGVTQFPSHSVIEKGQTVTLRCDPISGHDNLYWYRRVMGKEIKFLLHFVKESKQDESGMPNNRFLAERTGGTYSTLKVQPAELEDSGVYFCASSPTRDSRTLGEKLFFGSGTQLSVL.